The entry that follows covers one TCR beta chain sequence. Its target is not known. Germline CDR1 reads MNHEY; CDR2 reads SMNVEV (reference sequence). The CDR3 runs 15 residues. V was cut by 6 bases and J by 4 bases, with 18 bases left in between. This sample was included in a study of shared clonotypes between healthy human individuals. TCRdb's copy holds only in-frame clones and misses some; the assay was immunoSEQ multiplex PCR. The sample carries over 2 million clones, approximately 90% recorded once. Points from the study as a whole: What naive subsets generally showed was a larger estimated richness than memory subsets showed.

The TCR originated in a man younger than 30 in good health. Some clones in this sample may be carry-over from other donors' samples. The rearrangement links TRBV27 to TRBJ1-2; a weak D match, TRBD1 (6 bases). The sample was naive CD4+ T cells from PBMCs. Subset: CD45RA+ positively selected. This CDR3 reads CASRDPGGGVYGYTF. The CDR3 nucleotides are TGTGCCAGCAGGGACCCGGGAGGGGGGGTCTATGGCTACACCTTC.